Listed below are T cell receptor beta chains from one sample, sequenced in a study of cytomegalovirus exposure and HLA in healthy donors. TCRdb's copy holds only in-frame clones and misses some; the assay was immunoSEQ multiplex PCR. The sample contains 90,000 to 110,000 clones, 85% to 90% of which appear only once. Material for sequencing was PBMCs. These receptors originate from a woman aged 18-30 years in good health and CMV-seronegative. CDR3s include the opening cysteine and the closing phenylalanine or tryptophan. The order of the fields is D gene, V gene, J gene, clone size, CDR3 DNA, CDR3 protein. The D gene is left open where the match is weak. Rows may omit the clone size; those that give it use once, few, many or a size class.

>-|TRBV11-2|TRBJ1-3|once
TGTGCCAGCAGCTCGCAACGAGGCTCTGGAAACACCATATATTTT
CASSSQRGSGNTIYF
>TRBD1|TRBV29-1|TRBJ2-5|-
TGCAGCGTGCTGCCAGGGGGCGAGTGGGAGACCCAGTACTTC
CSVLPGGEWETQYF
>TRBD2|TRBV6-5|TRBJ2-1|-
TGTGCCAGCAGTTCCACCCGAGCGGGAGGGCGGGATGAGCAGTTCTTC
CASSSTRAGGRDEQFF
>-|TRBV15|TRBJ1-2|-
TGTGCCACCAGCAGAGATTTGGGACAAAACTCCTATGGCTACACCTTC
CATSRDLGQNSYGYTF
>-|TRBV7-5|TRBJ1-2|-
TGTGCCAGAAGCTTAACTCCGGTGACAGGCGCCAAGGCGAACTATGGCTACACCTTC
CARSLTPVTGAKANYGYTF
>-|TRBV6-1|TRBJ2-5|-
TGTGCCAGCAGTGAAAGTCACCGGGAGAAGGAGACCCAGTACTTC
CASSESHREKETQYF
>-|TRBV7-2|TRBJ2-2|few
TGTGCCAGCAGCTTGGGCAGCTTGGCCGGGGAGCTGTTTTTT
CASSLGSLAGELFF
>-|TRBV12-5|TRBJ1-6|-
TGTGCTAGTGGCTCAGGGAATACGAATTCACCCCTCCACTTT
CASGSGNTNSPLHF
>-|TRBV20-1|TRBJ2-7|-
TGCAGTGCTAGTAAAGGGGACGAGCAGTACTTC
CSASKGDEQYF
>TRBD1|TRBV5-1|TRBJ2-7|-
TGCGCCAGCAGCTTGGACGGGACAGTTTATGGCGAGCAGTACTTC
CASSLDGTVYGEQYF
>-|TRBV29-1|TRBJ2-1|-
TGCAGCGTTCCCCCACAGGGACCCGTCTGGCTTGAGCAGTTCTTC
CSVPPQGPVWLEQFF
>TRBD2|TRBV28|TRBJ2-1|-
TGTGCCAGCAGTTCTCTAAGACTAGCGGGGGCCGGGGATGAGCAGTTCTTC
CASSSLRLAGAGDEQFF
>-|TRBV5-4|TRBJ1-2|-
TGTGCCAGCTCCTTCCAGTATATGGGCTACACCTTC
CASSFQYMGYTF
>TRBD1|TRBV11-2|TRBJ1-2|-
TGTGCCAGCAGTCGCATTGGGACAGACTATGGCTACACCTTC
CASSRIGTDYGYTF
>TRBD2|TRBV4-3|TRBJ2-3|-
TGCGCCAGCAGCGAGACTAGCGGGGAAATTCAAGATACGCAGTATTTT
CASSETSGEIQDTQYF
>-|TRBV9|TRBJ2-5|-
TGTGCCAGCAGCGTAGGGTGGGGGCAGGGATCTCAAGAGACCCAGTACTTC
CASSVGWGQGSQETQYF
>-|TRBV28|TRBJ2-7|once
TGTGCCGCCTCGAGCGCGGGCTATGAGCAGTACTTC
CAASSAGYEQYF
>-|TRBV19|TRBJ2-2|-
TGTGCCAGTACCTCCTTGCGCAAAAACGTGGACACCGGGGAGCTGTTTTTT
CASTSLRKNVDTGELFF
>-|TRBV28|TRBJ1-1|-
TGTGCCAGCAGACTGACAGGACTTCACACTGAAGCTTTCTTT
CASRLTGLHTEAFF
>TRBD1|TRBV10-3|TRBJ2-7|-
TGTGCCATCAGTGAGGCACGCAGGGACAGGGGACCTACACACCCCTACGAGCAGTACTTC
CAISEARRDRGPTHPYEQYF
>-|TRBV15|TRBJ1-2|few
TGTGCCACCAGCGGCAGTAACTATGGCTACACCTTC
CATSGSNYGYTF
>-|TRBV7-9|TRBJ2-1|few
TGTGCCAGCAGCTTAGAAGAGGGCCTAGGGAAAAATGAGCAGTTCTTC
CASSLEEGLGKNEQFF
>-|TRBV28|TRBJ2-3|-
TGTGCCAGCAGAGATAGCGGGTGGGGGGCCGATACGCAGTATTTT
CASRDSGWGADTQYF
>TRBD2|TRBV11-2|TRBJ2-7|-
TGTGCCAGCAGCTTTACTAGCGGGATAAACGAGCAGTACTTC
CASSFTSGINEQYF
>TRBD2|TRBV5-1|TRBJ2-5|-
TGCGCCAGCAGCTTGAGCGGGGGGGGCCAAGAGACCCAGTACTTC
CASSLSGGGQETQYF
>TRBD1|TRBV10-2|TRBJ1-4|-
TGCGCCAGCGGGCGACAGGGCCATGAAAAACTGTTTTTT
CASGRQGHEKLFF
>-|TRBV18|TRBJ1-1|-
TGTGCCAGCTCACTCGACAGGTCTGAAGCTTTCTTT
CASSLDRSEAFF
>TRBD2|TRBV9|TRBJ2-3|-
TGTGCCAGCAGCGTACCACTAGCGGACACAGATACGCAGTATTTT
CASSVPLADTDTQYF
>TRBD2|TRBV7-9|TRBJ2-5|-
TGTGCCAGCAGCTTAGAGGGCGGGGGGCCGCAAGAGACCCAGTACTTC
CASSLEGGGPQETQYF
>-|TRBV6-5|TRBJ1-4|-
TGTGCCAGCAGTTACTCGTGGGGCGAAAAACTGTTTTTT
CASSYSWGEKLFF
>TRBD2|TRBV5-5|TRBJ2-7|once
TGTGCCAGCAGCTTTGGTCGCGGGAGTGGGGACGAGCAGTACTTC
CASSFGRGSGDEQYF
>TRBD1|TRBV29-1|TRBJ1-2|-
TGCAGCGTTGAGGGGGACAGCGCTAACTATGGCTACACCTTC
CSVEGDSANYGYTF
>TRBD2|TRBV14|TRBJ2-2|once
TGTGCCAGCAGCCAGGGCCCACGACTAGCCCACACCGGGGAGCTGTTTTTT
CASSQGPRLAHTGELFF
>-|TRBV5-1|TRBJ2-1|-
TGCGCCAGCAGCAAGTCTCTAGCAGGACCCCAGGAGCAGTTCTTC
CASSKSLAGPQEQFF
>-|TRBV6-5|TRBJ1-1|-
TGTGCCAGCAGTTACGGGCAGGACTACACTGAAGCTTTCTTT
CASSYGQDYTEAFF
>TRBD2|TRBV27|TRBJ2-1|-
TGTGCCAGCAGTAGACTAGCGGGGGGCCACAATGAGCAGTTCTTC
CASSRLAGGHNEQFF
>-|TRBV13|TRBJ2-7|few
TGTGCCAGCAGCACTCGGGATGGGGGGTCCGAGCAGTACTTC
CASSTRDGGSEQYF
>TRBD1|TRBV29-1|TRBJ1-1|-
TGCAGCGTTGAGCTACTCTACAGGGGCATGAACACTGAAGCTTTCTTT
CSVELLYRGMNTEAFF
>-|TRBV11-2|TRBJ1-2|-
TGTGCCAGCAGGGGGAGGGATGGCTACACCTTC
CASRGRDGYTF
>-|TRBV28|TRBJ2-3|-
TGTGCCAGCAGTTTAGTCGACAGGTTACCTAGCACAGATACGCAGTATTTT
CASSLVDRLPSTDTQYF
>-|TRBV5-8|TRBJ2-6|-
TGTGCCAGCAGCTTAGGGGTGAACTCTGGGGCCAACGTCCTGACTTTC
CASSLGVNSGANVLTF
>-|TRBV19|TRBJ2-1|-
TGTGCCAGTAGCAGGGCCTCCTCCTACAATGAGCAGTTCTTC
CASSRASSYNEQFF
>TRBD1|TRBV5-1|TRBJ1-3|-
TGCGCCAGCAGCCCGTTACAGGGGTCGAGCTCTGGAAACACCATATATTTT
CASSPLQGSSSGNTIYF
>TRBD1|TRBV18|TRBJ1-5|-
TGTGCCAGCTCACCGCAGGCCTCAGGGGGCGAAGGGCCCCAGCATTTT
CASSPQASGGEGPQHF
>TRBD1|TRBV6-5|TRBJ2-7|-
TGTGCCAGCTCTGGTACAAGACAGGGGAGCTCCGAGCAGTACTTC
CASSGTRQGSSEQYF
>-|TRBV7-2|TRBJ2-1|-
TGTGCCAGCAGTAACAGTGACTACCCCCCATCCTACAATGAGCAGTTCTTC
CASSNSDYPPSYNEQFF
>TRBD2|TRBV29-1|TRBJ2-1|-
TGCAGCGTTGCGCCCGGGACTAGCGGGAGCTCCTACAATGAGCAGTTCTTC
CSVAPGTSGSSYNEQFF
>TRBD2|TRBV5-4|TRBJ2-5|-
TGTGCCAGCAGCCGGAAGAGCGGGAGTGGTGAGACCCAGTACTTC
CASSRKSGSGETQYF
>-|TRBV9|TRBJ2-1|once
TGTGCCAGCAGCGTACACATCAATGAGCAGTTCTTC
CASSVHINEQFF
>TRBD1|TRBV10-3|TRBJ1-6|few
TGTGCCATCCAGGGGGATGGGAATTCACCCCTCCACTTT
CAIQGDGNSPLHF
>TRBD1|TRBV28|TRBJ2-5|-
TGTGCCAGCAGGTCATGGGACAGCCCTCAAGAGACCCAGTACTTC
CASRSWDSPQETQYF
>-|TRBV11-2|TRBJ1-5|few
TGTGCCAGCAGCTTATCTCCAGGTGCCCATCAGCCCCAGCATTTT
CASSLSPGAHQPQHF
>TRBD1|TRBV11-2|TRBJ1-2|few
TGTGCCAGCAGCCCATCCCGGGACAGTACCTATGGCTACACCTTC
CASSPSRDSTYGYTF